This passage covers 8 T cell receptor beta chains from one sample sequenced in a study of preoperative IRX-2 immunotherapy in early breast cancer. Produced via immunoSEQ multiplex PCR; TCRdb's table is partial and in-frame only. The sample holds fewer than 3,500 clones, around four fifths seen once. Treatment meaning: preoperative locoregional IRX-2 cytokine immunotherapy. Sample: tumor tissue, taken after IRX-2 immunotherapy. The receptor set was obtained from a human donor with breast cancer.

The V and J genes are TRBV6-8 and TRBJ2-5; 11 positions agree with TRBD1. The V gene end was trimmed by 6 bases and the J gene end by 5 bases; junction bases not matched to a gene: 5. CDR1 and CDR2 from the germline V gene are MNHGY and SAAAGT. CDR3 size: 14 residues. The CDR3 sequence is CASSPWDRGETQYF. CDR3 DNA: TGTGCCAGCAGCCCATGGGACAGGGGGGAGACCCAGTACTTC.

This clone occurred a few times. This chain uses TRBV11-3 with TRBJ2-2; D not certain. CDR1 SGHNT and CDR2 YENEEA come from the germline V gene. This CDR3 is 14 amino acids long. The V end lost 3 bases, the J end lost 4 bases, and 9 bases lay between the germline ends. CDR3 in DNA: TGTGCCAGCAGCTTTGCAGGTCCCACCGGGGAGCTGTTTTTT. Protein: CASSFAGPTGELFF.

The rearrangement uses TRBV7-4 and TRBJ2-6; no firm D call. Germline CDR1 SGHVT, CDR2 SQSDAQ. With 3 bases removed from V and 8 bases from J, the gap between germline ends came to 8 bases. The CDR3 contains 13 residues. DNA of the CDR3: TGTGCCAGCAGCTTCCCAGGAACCAACGTCCTGACTTTC. Its translation: CASSFPGTNVLTF.

This clone has a handful of counts. The V gene is TRBV28, the J gene TRBJ1-1; D uncertain. This CDR3 region has 14 residues. Trimming removed 2 bases from V and 5 bases from J, with 12 bases in between. Germline V gene lookup returns CDR1 MDHEN and CDR2 SYDVKM. The CDR3 is CASSLQADRTEAFF. As DNA, the CDR3 is TGTGCCAGCAGTTTACAGGCCGACCGGACTGAAGCTTTCTTT.

The rearrangement uses TRBV28 and TRBJ2-5, with D possibly called TRBD1 or TRBD2 (5 bases each). CDR3 size: 15 residues. Per germline, CDR1 MDHEN and CDR2 SYDVKM. Trimming took 2 bases from V and 5 from J, leaving 15 bases between them. The CDR3 DNA reads TGTGCCAGCAGTTTACCGGGACGGGGAAGGGAGACCCAGTACTTC. This gives the protein CASSLPGRGRETQYF.

As DNA, the CDR3 is TGTGCCAGCAGCCGACAGAGTAGACCTCCCTATGGCTACACCTTC. Translating gives CASSRQSRPPYGYTF. The chain has TRBV7-5 and TRBJ1-2; TRBD1, the D gene given by the table, was not confirmed from the DNA. TRBV7-5 is reported as a pseudogene. The CDR3 spans 15 residues.

In this sample, this clone turned up once. V and J are TRBV6-8 and TRBJ1-6; 7 bases are a match to TRBD1. Trimming took 0 bases from V and 4 from J; bases not matched to a gene: 3. This CDR3 has 16 amino acids. Germline loops: CDR1 MNHGY, CDR2 SAAAGT. The CDR3 protein is CASSYSPTGYNSPLHF. CDR3 coding DNA: TGTGCCAGCAGTTACTCCCCGACAGGGTATAATTCACCCCTCCACTTT.

This chain links TRBV6-8 with TRBJ2-7; 8 bases align to TRBD1. The CDR3 has 14 residues. Trimming took 5 bases from V and 6 from J; bases not matched to a gene: 9. CDR1 is MNHGY and CDR2 is SAAAGT in the germline V gene. The CDR3 region is CASSDPWTGPEQYF. As DNA, the CDR3 is TGTGCCAGCAGTGACCCCTGGACAGGGCCCGAGCAGTACTTC.